These 21 T cell receptor beta chains were sequenced from one sample in a study of T-cell memory formation after mild COVID-19. TCRdb reprocessed the 5' RACE reads via MiXCR and lists one record per CDR3 protein. The sample includes a few hundred thousand distinct CDR3 sequences, roughly 19% seen only once; the top ten take more than 20%. The source material was PBMCs or a T cell subset sorted from them (not recorded which). These receptors all come from a young man who had mild COVID-19 (a few samples of this study predate the infection). Cell type and time point are not known.

This clonotype has more than one count but fewer than ten. The V and J genes are TRBV9 and TRBJ2-1; 9 nucleotides agree with TRBD1. From germline, CDR1 is SGDLS and CDR2 YYNGEE. The junction had 5 bases not matched to a gene; V was cut back by 4 bases and J by 6 bases. The CDR3 spans 14 residues. CDR3 residues: CASSTRDRANEQFF. The DNA of the CDR3 is TGTGCCAGCAGCACCCGGGACAGGGCCAATGAGCAGTTCTTC.

The rearrangement links TRBV20-1 to TRBJ1-2, with D unresolved. Between the trimmed V and J ends, which lost 6 bases and 1 base, there was a span of 12 bases. CDR1 is DFQATT and CDR2 is SNEGSKA in the germline V gene (reference sequence). The CDR3 is 13 residues long. The CDR3 loop reads CSALGQLNYGYTF. CDR3 coding DNA: TGCAGTGCCCTGGGCCAGCTTAACTATGGCTACACCTTC.

As DNA, the CDR3 is TGCGCCTGCGCCGGGGAGACAGGGAACACCGGGGAGCTGTTTTTT. Amino acids: CACAGETGNTGELFF. The chain has TRBV4-1 and TRBJ2-2, with TRBD1 as a possible D gene (6 bases). The CDR3 runs to 15 residues. The germline gives CDR1 MGHRA, CDR2 YSYEKL. Trimming took 11 bases from V and 1 from J, leaving 17 bases between them.

This clonotype was seen at least ten times. This rearrangement joins TRBV7-2 to TRBJ1-6; D perhaps matches TRBD1 (5 bases). Germline loops: CDR1 SGHTA, CDR2 FQGNSA. This CDR3 has 14 residues. Trimming removed 5 bases from V and 8 bases from J, with 13 bases in between. CDR3: CASSPMGRYSPLHF. The CDR3, as DNA: TGTGCCAGCAGCCCTATGGGGCGGTATTCACCCCTCCACTTT.

A few counts support this clonotype. The CDR3 sequence: CASSTHIAGGLSLTF. As DNA, the CDR3 is TGTGCCAGCAGCACTCACATAGCGGGGGGCCTAAGCCTGACTTTC. This rearrangement joins TRBV7-2 to TRBJ2-6; 10 nucleotides match TRBD2. The germline V gene has CDR1 SGHTA and CDR2 FQGNSA. The V gene end was trimmed by 5 bases and the J gene end by 15 bases; junction bases not matched to a gene: 13. The length of the CDR3 is 15 residues.

This clonotype has just a few counts. The genes are TRBV11-2 and TRBJ2-1; tentatively, D is TRBD1 (6 bases). Between the trimmed V and J ends, which lost 6 bases and 2 bases, there was a span of 17 bases. The CDR3 has 16 amino acids. CDR1 and CDR2 (germline): SGHAT, FQNNGV. CDR3 protein: CASRTPRTETYNEQFF. CDR3 nucleotide sequence: TGTGCCAGCAGGACCCCCCGGACAGAGACCTACAATGAGCAGTTCTTC.

The table lists this clonotype with a few counts. V usage is TRBV14 and J usage is TRBJ2-7; D unresolved. This CDR3 has 16 amino acids. Trimming shortened V by 4 bases and J by 6 bases, and 22 bases separated the two germline ends. Germline CDR1 reads SGHDN; CDR2 reads FVKESK. CDR3 region: CASSLRTVLAETEQYF. The CDR3 coding sequence is TGTGCCAGCAGCCTCAGGACGGTTTTGGCGGAGACCGAGCAGTACTTC.

V and J are TRBV6-2 or TRBV6-3 and TRBJ1-5, with D perhaps matching TRBD1 (5 bases). This CDR3 comprises 14 residues. Germline CDR1 MNHEY, CDR2 SVGEGT. V was trimmed by 6 bases and J by 3 bases, leaving 12 bases between them. The DNA for the CDR3 is TGTGCCAGCAGCCCCGACAGATACAATCAGCCCCAGCATTTT. As protein: CASSPDRYNQPQHF.

V usage is TRBV9 and J usage is TRBJ2-5; D is possibly TRBD2 (5 bases). This CDR3 spans 13 amino acids. Between the trimmed V and J ends, which lost 4 bases and 3 bases, there was a span of 10 bases. The germline V gene encodes CDR1 SGDLS and CDR2 YYNGEE. CDR3 region: CASSPTEEETQYF. The CDR3 coding sequence is TGTGCCAGCAGCCCGACGGAGGAAGAGACCCAGTACTTC. Full variable domain (outside the CDR3, taken from reference TRBV9 and TRBJ2-5): DSGVTQTPKHLITATGQRVTLRCSPRSGDLSVYWYQQSLDQGLQFLIQYYNGEERAKGNILERFSAQQFPDLHSELNLSSLELGDSALYFCASSPTEEETQYFGPGTRLLVL.

The table lists this clonotype with many counts. The V gene is TRBV3-1, the J gene TRBJ2-3; 12 nucleotides line up with TRBD2. Trimming took 4 bases from V and 2 from J; bases not matched to a gene: 1. The CDR3 is made up of 15 amino acids. The germline V gene encodes CDR1 LGHDT and CDR2 YNNKEL (reference sequence). CDR3 DNA: TGTGCCAGCAGCCCTAGCGGGGGGGCCACAGATACGCAGTATTTT. This sequence encodes CASSPSGGATDTQYF.

This clonotype was picked up a small number of times. The genes are TRBV5-1 and TRBJ2-3; TRBD1 might be the D (6 bases). CDR1 and CDR2 (germline): SGHRS, YFSETQ. This CDR3 is built from 14 residues. V dropped 0 bases and J dropped 4 bases, with 9 bases sitting between them. CDR3 nucleotides: TGCGCCAGCAGCTTGGATGCAGGGGCAGATACGCAGTATTTT. This gives the protein CASSLDAGADTQYF.

The rearrangement joins TRBV27 to TRBJ2-3, with D unresolved. Germline V gene lookup returns CDR1 MNHEY and CDR2 SMNVEV (reference sequence). Trimming cost V 5 bases and J 0 bases, with 15 bases left between them. The CDR3 sequence is 16 residues long. The CDR3 spells CASSLWVGASTDTQYF. Written as DNA, the CDR3 is TGTGCCAGCAGTCTATGGGTGGGTGCTAGCACAGATACGCAGTATTTT.

This clonotype was counted between two and nine times. V gene TRBV7-9 combines with J gene TRBJ2-7; the D gene is possibly TRBD1 (6 bases). The CDR3 runs 14 residues. V was cut by 5 bases and J by 0 bases, with 11 bases left in between. Germline V gives CDR1 SEHNR, CDR2 FQNEAQ (reference sequence). The CDR3 DNA follows: TGTGCCAGCAGCGATCAACAGGGCTCCTACGAGCAGTACTTC. Translated: CASSDQQGSYEQYF.

This clonotype was observed a few times. This sequence joins TRBV28 and TRBJ2-3; unclear D gene. Germline CDR1 and CDR2: MDHEN and SYDVKM. This CDR3 spans 12 amino acids. The V gene lost 5 bases and the J gene lost 2 bases, with 5 bases spanning the gap. The CDR3 nucleotides are TGTGCCAGCAGTATCCACACAGATACGCAGTATTTT. Translating it yields CASSIHTDTQYF.

The CDR3 loop reads CASSPHSGSNYGYTF. The CDR3 bases are TGTGCCAGCAGTCCACACTCAGGGTCTAACTATGGCTACACCTTC. The V gene is TRBV25-1, the J gene TRBJ1-2; a weak D match, TRBD1 (5 bases). The CDR3 is 15 residues long. V lost 5 bases and J lost 0, with 13 bases in between. CDR1 and CDR2 from the germline V gene are MGHDK and SYGVNS.

This clonotype was observed a handful of times. The rearrangement joins TRBV12-3 or TRBV12-4 to TRBJ2-3, with D possibly TRBD1 on 6 matching bases. There are 16 residues in the CDR3. Trimming pared 6 bases from V and 1 base from J, leaving 17 bases between. The CDR3 loop reads CASSPPQGLGTDTQYF. DNA of the CDR3: TGTGCCAGCAGCCCCCCCCAGGGGCTAGGCACAGATACGCAGTATTTT.

This clonotype was counted between two and nine times. The rearrangement joins TRBV7-2 to TRBJ2-5; 7 bases align to TRBD2. V lost 6 bases to trimming and J lost 7 bases; unmatched junction nucleotides: 8. Germline loops: CDR1 SGHTA, CDR2 FQGNSA. The CDR3 covers 13 residues. CDR3 in amino acids: CASSPGRRGTQYF. CDR3 DNA: TGTGCCAGCAGTCCCGGGAGGCGGGGGACCCAGTACTTC.

The rearrangement links TRBV3-1 to TRBJ1-3; D unclear. This CDR3 spans 16 amino acids. CDR1 is LGHDT, CDR2 YNNKEL, per germline (reference sequence). V was pared by 3 bases and J by 0 bases, with 12 bases between. The CDR3 reads CASSHSFSVSGNTIYF. CDR3 nucleotides: TGTGCCAGCAGCCATTCATTCAGCGTCTCTGGAAACACCATATATTTT.

The rearrangement joins TRBV11-2 to TRBJ1-1; D is possibly TRBD1 (6 bases). This CDR3 has 15 residues. Germline V lookup: CDR1 SGHAT, CDR2 FQNNGV. The germline V and J ends were trimmed by 5 bases and 1 base, with 14 bases remaining between them. The chain's CDR3 is CASSPPTGANTEAFF. As DNA, the CDR3 is TGTGCCAGCAGCCCCCCCACGGGGGCGAACACTGAAGCTTTCTTT.

This clonotype was seen only a few times. CDR3 amino acids: CASSFLDGGQGAAGNTIYF. CDR3 sequence (DNA): TGCGCCAGCAGCTTTCTAGATGGCGGACAGGGGGCAGCTGGAAACACCATATATTTT. The chain has TRBV5-1 and TRBJ1-3, with 11 bases fitting TRBD1. V lost 2 bases, J lost 2 bases, and 12 bases stayed unmatched. CDR1 SGHRS and CDR2 YFSETQ come from the germline V gene. CDR3 length: 19 amino acids.

This clonotype was counted between two and nine times. The chain uses TRBV4-3 and TRBJ2-3; the match to TRBD2 covers 11 bases. There are 19 residues in the CDR3. V was clipped by 4 bases and J by 2 bases; unmatched bases: 14. Germline CDR1 and CDR2: LGHNA and YSLEER. The CDR3 DNA sequence: TGCGCCAGCAGCCGTGGGACTAGCGGTTCGGGGGAGGACACAGATACGCAGTATTTT. It is translated as CASSRGTSGSGEDTDTQYF.